This T cell receptor (beta chain) was identified during a study of tumor-infiltrating lymphocytes in primary liver carcinoma (dated by TCRdb to about 2017). About the investigation overall: Of the five patients, three men and two women aged 30 to 69 years, four had hepatocellular carcinoma and one had combined HCC and intrahepatic cholangiocarcinoma. Samples yielded roughly 3.65 to 7.5 million productive TCRbeta reads; read depth did not differ significantly between tissue types. A total of about 35 specimens from 5 patients, comprising 25 or so tumor regions, 5 adjacent noncancerous liver tissues and 5 peripheral blood samples, were covered by TCRbeta repertoire sequencing. TCRbeta repertoire sequencing, expression microarrays and whole-exome sequencing were combined in the study across five regions of each liver tumor, with adjacent normal tissue and blood also included. Tumors of the five patients were stage T1-T3 N0M0 with maximum diameters of about 4.2 to 11 cm. Agilent mRNA microarray profiling was performed on the approximately 25 tumor region samples to relate TCRbeta repertoire diversity to the local molecular phenotype. Technical replicate repertoires showed high reproducibility, with mean shared-clone rates roughly 0.89 and correlation coefficients above 0.95. Beyond this particular receptor, the publication reports: With just 4 or 5 patients in the study, the authors point out that the findings should be validated in a larger study. Consistent with antigen-driven expansion, pairs of tumor regions showed higher repertoire overlap (mean roughly 36%) than either tumor-adjacent pairs (approximately 17%) or tumor-blood pairs (around 15%). A significantly larger repertoire fraction was made up by the top 250 clones in tumors than in blood (p = 0.039). Only roughly 7.5-25% of top clones appeared in all five regions of a tumor, which suggests that tumor-infiltrating T cells are spatially heterogeneous. Bulk unsorted samples precluded comparing CD4+ and CD8+ T cell repertoires. Because sequencing covered only the TCR beta chain and unpaired alpha chains were not captured, true repertoire diversity is likely underestimated.

TCRbeta-specific cDNA was reverse-transcribed from 500 ng total RNA using a constant-region primer and ProtoScript II reverse transcriptase. Construction of the TCRbeta libraries relied on three nested rounds of multiplex PCR, following a slightly modified ARM-PCR procedure. Sample barcodes and Illumina adapters were added in a final 25-cycle PCR with Deep VentR polymerase. Amplicons of 200-500 bp were gel-purified with a QIAquick gel extraction kit before sequencing. The TCRbeta amplicons were sequenced with 250-bp paired-end reads on an Illumina HiSeq 2500. The authors' pipeline ran thus. Trimmomatic v0.33 was used to quality-trim the reads, and FLASH v1.2.11 was used to merge paired reads so that full CDR3 sequences could be recovered. MiGEC v1.2.1b assigned V, D and J germline segments to the rearranged TCRbeta sequences. Clonotype statistics and Shannon-Wiener diversity indices were calculated with VDJtools v1.0.0. To cut down on sampling bias, every analysis after diversity analysis relied on just the 250 most abundant clonotypes from each sample. Starting from the raw public reads, TCRdb applied fastp trimming at Q25, assembled clones with MiXCR and retained in-frame beta chains. Each entry merges the rows of one CDR3 protein and shows their most common DNA and genes. The V and J calls reflect TCRdb's pipeline rather than the authors' work. For this sample the table gives about 70,000 distinct CDR3 sequences, of which 60% to 75% were detected only once. The biggest ten clones account for roughly a quarter of the sample.

Comments on this clonotype: Its antigen remains unidentified. A read error may produce the germline difference seen at one junction end.

Without any cell sorting, total RNA and DNA were extracted together from 20-30 mg of bulk tissue using the AllPrep DNA/RNA mini kit. Between late 2015 and March 2016, a few patients in China with histopathologically diagnosed primary liver carcinoma had their tumors surgically resected. At the time of sampling, the patients had chronic HBV infection and had not received any treatment. Five spatially separated regions were sampled per tumor: superior, inferior, left-lateral and right-lateral poles, plus the tumor centre. Histological examination found more than 75% viable tumor cells in every tumor sample. Fresh tumor and adjacent tissue pieces were bisected; one half was stored in RNAlater at -80°C, the other sent for histology. The sequence came from a man aged 35 to 55 with primary liver carcinoma and hepatitis B virus infection. The sequencing sample was made of liver tumor tissue from sampling region 4. The meaning of the sample's cell subset or site label: tumor region T4, right-lateral pole.

The CDR3 in this case is CARSQPQGLETDHEQFF. The DNA sequence is TGCGCCAGGAGCCAACCCCAAGGATTGGAGACGGACCATGAGCAGTTCTTC. The rearranged segments are TRBV4-1 and TRBJ2-1; the D gene remains uncertain. As encoded in the germline V gene, CDR1 is MGHRA while CDR2 is YSYEKL. The cysteine opens and the phenylalanine closes a CDR3 of 17 amino acids. The CDR3 DNA has 51 bases and is translated from base 1.